This TCR beta chain was retrieved from a study of blood T cell repertoires in COVID-19. Study at large: The United States, Italy and Spain were the sources of the acute and convalescent COVID-19 samples.

Trimming left V 5 bases short and J 3 bases short, with 8 bases between. The CDR3 contains 13 residues. Germline V lookup: CDR1 SNHLY, CDR2 FYNNEI. Per the study methods: Reference gene primer amplification gave estimated nucleated cell counts. Here immunoSEQ multiplex PCR was the method, and the copy in TCRdb shows in-frame clones only, minus some. The DNA gave D and trimming, while V, J and clone size come from that table. The repertoire has 300,000 to 350,000 clones, around 90% of them found once; the top ten carry 4% to 5.5%. Study members were between about 18 and 95 years old and lived in over 20 US regions.

The chain links TRBV2 to TRBJ1-5, with unresolved D. The sequenced sample consisted of PBMCs or T cells enriched from blood (not recorded which). The clonotype comes from a woman aged 18-29 years with acute COVID-19. CDR3 nucleotides: TGTGCCAGCAGTCTATGGGCCAATCAGCCCCAGCATTTT. It specifies CASSLWANQPQHF.